This passage covers 31 T cell receptor beta chains from one sample sequenced in a study of blood T cells in healthy people across ages. Using a J-beta primer mix together with a sample-barcoded 5' primer, a second PCR was run for about 6 to 11 cycles. One entry per CDR3 protein results from TCRdb running MiXCR on the 5' RACE reads. The table has 580,000 or so distinct CDR3 sequences, roughly 48% seen once. Sequencing input: blood. The source of these receptors is a man older than 75 in good health.

This clonotype was observed a handful of times. The gene calls are TRBV7-3 and TRBJ2-3, with 7 bases aligning to TRBD1. The germline V gene has CDR1 SGHTA and CDR2 FQGTGA. After removal of 1 base from V and 3 bases from J, the junction contained 4 bases not matched to a gene. The length of the CDR3 is 15 residues. The CDR3 DNA is TGTGCCAGCAGCTTAAGAGGGGGCCGGACAGATACGCAGTATTTT. This codes for CASSLRGGRTDTQYF.

This chain connects TRBV14 to TRBJ1-4; no firm D call. CDR1 and CDR2 from the germline V gene are SGHDN and FVKESK. The CDR3 runs to 12 residues. V shed 3 bases and J shed 8 bases, with 7 bases lying between them. The chain's CDR3 is CASSQWREKLFF. CDR3 sequence (DNA): TGTGCCAGCAGCCAGTGGCGGGAAAAACTGTTTTTT.

The chain carries TRBV6-2 or TRBV6-3 and TRBJ2-7; D unresolved. The germline V gene has CDR1 MNHEY and CDR2 SVGEGT. The V end lost 2 bases, the J end lost 1 base, and 12 bases lay between the germline ends. This CDR3 has 15 residues. CDR3 protein: CASSYVQDRSYEQYF. The CDR3, as DNA: TGTGCCAGCAGTTACGTCCAGGACCGATCCTACGAGCAGTACTTC.

V is TRBV20-1 and J is TRBJ2-1, with 9 bases matching TRBD2. This CDR3 has 15 residues. From germline, CDR1 is DFQATT and CDR2 SNEGSKA (reference sequence). After removal of 6 bases from V and 5 bases from J, the junction contained 11 bases not matched to a gene. CDR3 DNA: TGCAGTGCGGCCCAAACTAGCGGGTTAAACAATGAGCAGTTCTTC. Amino acids: CSAAQTSGLNNEQFF.

This clonotype occurred a few times. This chain joins TRBV5-1 and TRBJ1-2; unclear D gene. V lost 5 bases, J lost 4 bases, and 15 bases lay in between. CDR3 size: 14 residues. The germline CDR1 and CDR2 sequences are SGHRS and YFSETQ. CDR3 coding DNA: TGCGCCAGCAGTCCCGATACAGCCGGCTATGGCTACACCTTC. The encoded protein is CASSPDTAGYGYTF.

This clonotype was detected many times. V is TRBV20-1 and J is TRBJ1-1, with no clear D. V lost 0 bases to trimming and J lost 8 bases, with 10 bases between them. This CDR3 spans 12 amino acids. From germline, CDR1 is DFQATT and CDR2 SNEGSKA (reference sequence). CDR3 sequence: CSARDRVAEAFF. DNA of the CDR3: TGCAGTGCTAGAGATCGGGTGGCCGAAGCTTTCTTT.

CDR3 in amino acids: CASSPGLAGENEQFF. CDR3 nucleotides: TGTGCCAGCAGTCCGGGACTAGCGGGAGAAAATGAGCAGTTCTTC. This sequence joins TRBV6-4 and TRBJ2-1; TRBD2 matches at 14 bases. V dropped 5 bases and J dropped 7; count of bases not matched to a gene: 4. Germline CDR1 is MRHNA and CDR2 is SNTAGT. The CDR3 covers 15 residues.

V gene TRBV4-2 combines with J gene TRBJ2-1, with D maybe TRBD2 (5 bases). The CDR3 runs to 15 residues. The germline V gene has CDR1 LGHNA and CDR2 YNFKEQ. Trimming took off 1 base at V and 6 bases at J, with 13 bases between the two ends. CDR3 coding DNA: TGTGCCAGCAGCCAAGGTCTAGCTCAGGCCAATGAGCAGTTCTTC. Its translation: CASSQGLAQANEQFF.

The rearrangement links TRBV29-1 to TRBJ1-2; D gene ambiguous. V lost 7 bases and J lost 4, with 13 bases in between. The CDR3 extends over 12 amino acids. CDR1 SQVTM and CDR2 ANQGSEA come from the germline V gene. For the CDR3, the DNA is TGCAGCGCCAGGCTGGGCTCCTATGGCTACACCTTC. It specifies CSARLGSYGYTF.

This clonotype has only a few counts. The CDR3, as DNA: TGCAGCGTTGAACCCCCAGGGAACATTCAGTACTTC. The encoded protein is CSVEPPGNIQYF. The V call is TRBV29-1, the J call TRBJ2-4; D possibly corresponds to TRBD1 (5 bases). This CDR3 has 12 residues. V dropped 2 bases and J dropped 7 bases, with 9 bases sitting between them. Germline V lookup: CDR1 SQVTM, CDR2 ANQGSEA.

This clonotype was seen many times. The chain employs TRBV7-2 and TRBJ2-5, with TRBD2 identical over 12 bases. The CDR3 loop spans 15 amino acids. J was trimmed by 7 bases and V by 6 bases; bases with no gene match: 9. Germline V CDR1 and CDR2: SGHTA, FQGNSA. Here the CDR3 reads CASRPTSGSALTQYF. DNA of the CDR3: TGTGCCAGCAGACCGACTAGCGGGAGTGCTTTGACCCAGTACTTC.

This clonotype has a handful of counts. The chain has TRBV9 and TRBJ2-5; D gene ambiguous. Germline lookup yields CDR1 SGDLS and CDR2 YYNGEE. V shed 2 bases and J shed 3 bases, with 17 bases lying between them. The CDR3 totals 16 residues. CDR3 sequence reads: CASSVSLQGGEETQYF. The CDR3 coding sequence is TGTGCCAGCAGCGTTTCTTTGCAAGGCGGAGAAGAGACCCAGTACTTC.

The V and J genes are TRBV10-3 and TRBJ2-5; possible D gene TRBD1, 5 bases. Germline-derived CDR1 and CDR2 are ENHRY and SYGVKD. The CDR3 totals 13 residues. Trimming removed 10 bases at V and 11 bases at J, with 23 bases between. CDR3 loop: CATRTLQPGKQYF. The CDR3 region has the DNA TGTGCCACCCGGACACTCCAACCTGGGAAGCAGTACTTC.

A few counts support this clonotype. The rearrangement joins TRBV7-2 to TRBJ2-5, with D perhaps given as TRBD1 or TRBD2 (6 bases each). Germline V gene sequence: CDR1 SGHTA, CDR2 FQGNSA. The CDR3 length is 15 residues. Trimming took 4 bases from V and 4 from J, leaving 16 bases between them. In DNA form, the CDR3 reads TGTGCCAGCAGCTCCGGGACACCGGGGGTAGAGACCCAGTACTTC. Protein: CASSSGTPGVETQYF.

The rearrangement links TRBV5-6 to TRBJ2-1; TRBD1 is a possible D gene (5 bases). Trimming shortened V by 2 bases and J by 12 bases, and 9 bases separated the two germline ends. Germline-derived CDR1 and CDR2 are SGHDT and YYEEEE. The CDR3 sequence is 11 residues long. Written as DNA, the CDR3 is TGTGCCAGCAGCTTAGGTAGGGGGCAGTTCTTC. Translating it yields CASSLGRGQFF. The full variable domain, with the rest looked up from reference TRBV5-6 and TRBJ2-1, is DAGVTQSPTHLIKTRGQQVTLRCSPKSGHDTVSWYQQALGQGPQFIFQYYEEEERQRGNFPDRFSGHQFPNYSSELNVNALLLGDSALYLCASSLGRGQFFGPGTRLTVL.

This chain joins TRBV29-1 and TRBJ2-3, with D maybe TRBD1 (5 bases). Trimming removed 7 bases from V and 0 bases from J, with 14 bases in between. The V gene's germline CDR1 is SQVTM and CDR2 ANQGSEA. CDR3 length: 14 residues. CDR3 coding DNA: TGCAGCGCTGGAACAGGCTCTAGCACAGATACGCAGTATTTT. It yields the protein CSAGTGSSTDTQYF.

The gene calls are TRBV28 and TRBJ2-7; possible D gene TRBD2, 7 bases. There are 16 residues in the CDR3. V was shortened by 4 bases and J by 6 bases, with 22 bases between the two germline ends. Germline V gives CDR1 MDHEN, CDR2 SYDVKM. Written as DNA, the CDR3 is TGTGCCAGCAGTTCGGGGGGACAACTTGTTGTCAGCGAGCAGTACTTC. This translates into CASSSGGQLVVSEQYF.

This clonotype was recorded once. This chain uses TRBV29-1 with TRBJ2-1; 8 bases are shared with TRBD1. This CDR3 is 13 amino acids long. V gave up 3 bases and J gave up 8 bases; unmatched junction bases: 6. Germline V gene sequence: CDR1 SQVTM, CDR2 ANQGSEA. CDR3 in amino acids: CSVDAGGSDEQFF. The CDR3 DNA reads TGCAGCGTTGACGCAGGGGGCTCGGATGAGCAGTTCTTC.

This sequence joins TRBV7-8 and TRBJ2-2, with D perhaps TRBD2 (5 bases). V was clipped by 2 bases and J by 1 base, with 11 bases between them. The germline V gene encodes CDR1 SGHVS and CDR2 FQNEAQ. The CDR3 runs 16 residues. The CDR3 sequence: CASSLFQAVNTGELFF. CDR3 DNA sequence: TGTGCCAGCAGCTTATTTCAAGCGGTGAACACCGGGGAGCTGTTTTTT.

This chain uses TRBV6-5 with TRBJ1-2, with no clear D. The CDR3 has 14 residues. V dropped 6 bases and J dropped 0 bases, with 11 bases sitting between them. Germline CDR1 reads MNHEY; CDR2 reads SVGAGI. The CDR3 DNA reads TGTGCCAGCAGCAACCGGGTAGCTAACTATGGCTACACCTTC. Its protein is CASSNRVANYGYTF.

The chain has TRBV7-2 and TRBJ2-5; 7 bases align to TRBD1. CDR1 SGHTA and CDR2 FQGNSA come from the germline V gene. The CDR3 runs to 13 residues. The J segment lost 5 bases and the V segment lost 6 bases, leaving 6 bases of the junction unmatched. For the CDR3, the DNA is TGTGCCAGCAGTTACAGGGGATGGGAGACCCAGTACTTC. It yields the protein CASSYRGWETQYF.

This clonotype was seen a few times. The J gene is TRBJ2-7, the V gene TRBV28, with 11 bases fitting TRBD2. Germline-derived CDR1 and CDR2 are MDHEN and SYDVKM. With 1 base clipped from V and 6 bases from J, the junction kept 5 bases outside the gene matches. This CDR3 spans 15 amino acids. CDR3 nucleotides: TGTGCCAGCAGTTTATCACTAGCGGGAGTAAGCGAGCAGTACTTC. Amino acids: CASSLSLAGVSEQYF.

The gene calls are TRBV7-2 and TRBJ1-2; TRBD1 matches 7 bases. With V trimmed by 2 bases and J by 4 bases, 10 bases remained unmatched. The CDR3 totals 16 residues. The germline gives CDR1 SGHTA, CDR2 FQGNSA. CDR3 in DNA: TGTGCCAGCAGCTTACAAACAGGGGACGCCTTCTATGGCTACACCTTC. It specifies CASSLQTGDAFYGYTF.

The genes are TRBV15 and TRBJ1-2; D not resolved. The CDR3 runs to 15 residues. Germline assignment: CDR1 LNHNV and CDR2 YYDKDF (reference sequence). Trimming shortened V by 0 bases and J by 6 bases, and 14 bases separated the two germline ends. The CDR3 DNA is TGTGCCACCAGCAGAGATCCTAAAGGTGATGATGGCTACACCTTC. Translation gives CATSRDPKGDDGYTF.

The table lists this clonotype with many counts. The rearrangement links TRBV7-9 to TRBJ2-1, with TRBD2 matching over 12 bases. V trimming: 5 bases; J trimming: 6 bases; junction bases outside the gene matches: 5. The CDR3 has 15 amino acids. The germline gives CDR1 SEHNR, CDR2 FQNEAQ (reference sequence). This CDR3 reads CASSSGLAGPNEQFF. Here the CDR3 DNA reads TGTGCCAGCAGCAGTGGACTAGCGGGACCCAATGAGCAGTTCTTC.

V is TRBV12-3 or TRBV12-4 and J is TRBJ1-4; possible D gene TRBD1, 5 bases. The CDR3 runs to 15 residues. The V and J ends lost 5 bases and 3 bases respectively, with 13 bases between them. The CDR3 DNA is TGTGCCAGCAGTCCCAGACAGATGGCTAATGAAAAACTGTTTTTT. Its protein product is CASSPRQMANEKLFF.

The chain recombines TRBV3-1 with TRBJ2-7, with 7 bases identical to TRBD1. J lost 2 bases, V lost 4 bases, and 14 bases had no gene match. This CDR3 has 17 residues. CDR1 and CDR2 (germline): LGHDT, YNNKEL (reference sequence). In nucleotides, the CDR3 is TGTGCCAGCAGCCCATACAGGGGAACTATAAATACCTACGAGCAGTACTTC. It encodes CASSPYRGTINTYEQYF.

The chain links TRBV20-1 to TRBJ1-4; D is perhaps TRBD1 (6 bases). Germline CDR1 is DFQATT and CDR2 is SNEGSKA (reference sequence). The CDR3 totals 14 residues. The V gene lost 3 bases and the J gene lost 7 bases, with 15 bases spanning the gap. The DNA for the CDR3 is TGCAGTGCTAGGGCGAAGGGGGGTGGTGAAAAACTGTTTTTT. The encoded protein is CSARAKGGGEKLFF.

This chain connects TRBV29-1 to TRBJ2-2; possible D gene TRBD2, 5 bases. Deletions cut 4 bases from V and 7 bases from J, with 16 bases between. Germline V lookup: CDR1 SQVTM, CDR2 ANQGSEA. The CDR3 is 14 amino acids. This CDR3 reads CSVGPGVSGGELFF. The CDR3, as DNA: TGCAGCGTTGGCCCCGGGGTGTCGGGCGGGGAGCTGTTTTTT.

The rearrangement links TRBV29-1 to TRBJ2-5; 12 nucleotides align to TRBD2. Trimming took 2 bases from V and 13 from J; bases not matched to a gene: 5. Looked up from germline, CDR1 is SQVTM and CDR2 is ANQGSEA. This CDR3 has 12 residues. The CDR3 spells CSVEPTSGRRYF. The DNA of the CDR3 is TGCAGCGTTGAACCTACTAGCGGGAGGAGGTACTTC.

The chain has TRBV20-1 and TRBJ2-1; perhaps TRBD1 as D (8 bases). CDR3 length: 14 amino acids. With 5 bases removed from V and 5 bases from J, the gap between germline ends came to 16 bases. The germline CDR1 and CDR2 sequences are DFQATT and SNEGSKA (reference sequence). The DNA for the CDR3 is TGCAGTGCTGGGGGGGACAGGAACCACAATGAGCAGTTCTTC. Translating it yields CSAGGDRNHNEQFF.